This record concerns one T cell receptor beta chain sequence. The data stem from a study of blood T cell repertoires in COVID-19. The CDR3 extends over 15 amino acids. Trimming took 0 bases from V and 4 from J, leaving 12 bases between them. CDR1 is ENHRY, CDR2 SYGVKD, per germline. Sequencing was performed with immunoSEQ multiplex PCR; in TCRdb, only in-frame clones are kept and a portion is missing. The data contain approximately 110,000 clones, around 83% of them singletons. Material: peripheral blood. This TCR came from a man aged 40-49 years with acute or convalescent COVID-19. The chain links TRBV10-3 to TRBJ1-1; D gene unclear. CDR3 loop: CAISESSRRSTEAFF. Here the CDR3 DNA reads TGTGCCATCAGTGAGTCGTCACGTCGGAGCACTGAAGCTTTCTTT.